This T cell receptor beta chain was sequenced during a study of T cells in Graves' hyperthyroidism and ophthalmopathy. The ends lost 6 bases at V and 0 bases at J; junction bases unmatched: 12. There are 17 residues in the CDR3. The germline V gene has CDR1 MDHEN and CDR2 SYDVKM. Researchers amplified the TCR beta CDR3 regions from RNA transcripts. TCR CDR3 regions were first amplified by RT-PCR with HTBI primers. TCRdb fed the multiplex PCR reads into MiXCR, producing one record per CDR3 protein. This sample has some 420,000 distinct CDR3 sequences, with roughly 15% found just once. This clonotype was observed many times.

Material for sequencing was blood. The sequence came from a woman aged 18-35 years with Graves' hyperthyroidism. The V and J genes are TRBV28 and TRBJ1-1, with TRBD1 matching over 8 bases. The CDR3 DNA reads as TGTGCCAGCAGAGGGACAGGCCCCGCAGACATGAACACTGAAGCTTTCTTT. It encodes CASRGTGPADMNTEAFF.